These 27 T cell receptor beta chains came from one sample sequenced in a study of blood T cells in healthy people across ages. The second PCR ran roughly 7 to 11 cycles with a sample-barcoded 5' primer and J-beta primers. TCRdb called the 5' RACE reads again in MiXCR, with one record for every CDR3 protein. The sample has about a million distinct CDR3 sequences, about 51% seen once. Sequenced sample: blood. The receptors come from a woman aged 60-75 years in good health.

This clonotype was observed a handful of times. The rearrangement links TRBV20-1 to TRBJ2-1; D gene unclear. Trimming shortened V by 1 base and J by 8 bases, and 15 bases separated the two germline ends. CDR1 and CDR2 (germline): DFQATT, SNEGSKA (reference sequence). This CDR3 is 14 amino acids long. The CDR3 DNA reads TGCAGTGCTAGAGGCAGTCTAGTGGTCTATGAGCAGTTCTTC. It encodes CSARGSLVVYEQFF.

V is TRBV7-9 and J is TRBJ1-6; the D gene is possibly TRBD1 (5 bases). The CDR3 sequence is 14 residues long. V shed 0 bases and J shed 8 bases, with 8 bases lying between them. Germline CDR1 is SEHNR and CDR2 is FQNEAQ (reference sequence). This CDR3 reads CASSLAGRDSPLHF. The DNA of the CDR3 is TGTGCCAGCAGCTTAGCGGGCAGGGATTCACCCCTCCACTTT.

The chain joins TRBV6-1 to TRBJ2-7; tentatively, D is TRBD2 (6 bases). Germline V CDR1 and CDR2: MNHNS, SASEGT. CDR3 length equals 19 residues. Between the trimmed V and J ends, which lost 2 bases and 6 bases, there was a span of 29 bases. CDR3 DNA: TGTGCCAGCAGTGAATGGGGAGTTCATGAGCGGGCGCGGAAGGGCGAGCAGTACTTC. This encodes CASSEWGVHERARKGEQYF.

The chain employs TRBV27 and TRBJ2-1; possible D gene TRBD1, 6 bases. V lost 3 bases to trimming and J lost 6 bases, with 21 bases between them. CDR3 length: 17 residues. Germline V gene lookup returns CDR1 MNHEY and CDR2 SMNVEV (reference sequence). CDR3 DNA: TGTGCCAGCAGTTTGCGCGCTGGGACATATTATTTCAATGAGCAGTTCTTC. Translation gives CASSLRAGTYYFNEQFF.

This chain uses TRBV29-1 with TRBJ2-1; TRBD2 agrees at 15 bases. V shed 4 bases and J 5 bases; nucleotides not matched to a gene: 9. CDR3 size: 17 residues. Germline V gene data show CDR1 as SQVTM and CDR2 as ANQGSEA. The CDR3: CSVGGTSGRSSNNEQFF. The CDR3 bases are TGCAGCGTTGGAGGGACTAGCGGGAGGTCATCTAACAATGAGCAGTTCTTC.

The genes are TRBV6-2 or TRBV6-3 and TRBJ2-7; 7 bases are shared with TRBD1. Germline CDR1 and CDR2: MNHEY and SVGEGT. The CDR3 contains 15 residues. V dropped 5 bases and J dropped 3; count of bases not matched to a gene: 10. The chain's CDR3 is CASSATGTEIYEQYF. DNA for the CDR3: TGTGCCAGCAGTGCCACCGGGACAGAGATCTACGAGCAGTACTTC.

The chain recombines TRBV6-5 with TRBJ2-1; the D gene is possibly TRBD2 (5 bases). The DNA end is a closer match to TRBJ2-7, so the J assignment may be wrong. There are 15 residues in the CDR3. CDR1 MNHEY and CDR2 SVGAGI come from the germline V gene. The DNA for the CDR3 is TGTGCCAGCACTCGAGGAGCGGAACCCTACAATGAGCAGTACTTC. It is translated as CASTRGAEPYNEQYF.

Here the CDR3 reads CASSSRGSQRDEQFF. The CDR3 region has the DNA TGTGCCAGCAGCTCAAGAGGGTCCCAACGGGATGAGCAGTTCTTC. This sequence joins TRBV11-2 and TRBJ2-1, with D possibly TRBD2 on 5 matching bases. V lost 4 bases, J lost 8 bases, and 18 bases lay in between. The CDR3 extends over 15 amino acids. Per the germline V gene, CDR1 is SGHAT and CDR2 is FQNNGV.

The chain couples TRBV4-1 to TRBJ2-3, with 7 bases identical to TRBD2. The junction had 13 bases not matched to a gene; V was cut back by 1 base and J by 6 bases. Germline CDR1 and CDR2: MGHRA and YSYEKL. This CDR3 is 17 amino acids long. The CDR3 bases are TGCGCCAGCAGCCAAGGTGGGACGGGAGGCCCCCGGGATACGCAGTATTTT. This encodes CASSQGGTGGPRDTQYF.

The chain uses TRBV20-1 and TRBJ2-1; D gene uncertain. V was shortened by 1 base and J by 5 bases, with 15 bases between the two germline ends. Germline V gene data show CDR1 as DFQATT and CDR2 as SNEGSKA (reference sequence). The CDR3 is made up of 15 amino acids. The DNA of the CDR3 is TGCAGTGCTAGAGGACTGCACGAAACAAACAATGAGCAGTTCTTC. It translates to CSARGLHETNNEQFF.

CDR3 residues: CACRQDSPLHF. The CDR3 DNA follows: TGTGCCTGCCGACAGGATTCACCCCTCCACTTT. The J gene is TRBJ1-6, the V gene TRBV5-6; tentatively, D is TRBD1 (6 bases). With 10 bases removed from V and 8 bases from J, the gap between germline ends came to 10 bases. This CDR3 contains 11 residues. The germline V gene has CDR1 SGHDT and CDR2 YYEEEE.

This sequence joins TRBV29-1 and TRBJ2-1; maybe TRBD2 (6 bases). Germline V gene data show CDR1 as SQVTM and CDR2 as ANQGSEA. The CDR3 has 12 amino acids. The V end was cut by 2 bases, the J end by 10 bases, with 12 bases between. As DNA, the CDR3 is TGCAGCGTTGAACAGCAAAGCGGGGAGCAGTTCTTC. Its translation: CSVEQQSGEQFF.

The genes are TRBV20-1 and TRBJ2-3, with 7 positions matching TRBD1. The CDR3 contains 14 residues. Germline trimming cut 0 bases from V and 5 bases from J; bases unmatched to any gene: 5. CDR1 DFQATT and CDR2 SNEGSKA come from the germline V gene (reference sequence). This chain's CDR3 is CSARDTTGVDTQYF. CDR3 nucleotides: TGCAGTGCTAGAGATACCACAGGGGTAGATACGCAGTATTTT.

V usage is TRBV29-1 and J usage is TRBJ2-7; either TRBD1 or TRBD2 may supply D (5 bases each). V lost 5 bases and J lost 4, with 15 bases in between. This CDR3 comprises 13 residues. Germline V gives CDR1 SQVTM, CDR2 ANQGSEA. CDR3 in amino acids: CSVLGDRIYEQYF. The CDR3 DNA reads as TGCAGCGTTCTAGGGGACCGAATTTACGAGCAGTACTTC.

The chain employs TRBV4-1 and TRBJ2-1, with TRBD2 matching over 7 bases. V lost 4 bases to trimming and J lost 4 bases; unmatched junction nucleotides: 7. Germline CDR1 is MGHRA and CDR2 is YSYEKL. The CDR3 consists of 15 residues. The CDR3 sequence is CASSPGLTKYNEQFF. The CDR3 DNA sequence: TGCGCCAGCAGCCCGGGACTAACCAAGTACAATGAGCAGTTCTTC.

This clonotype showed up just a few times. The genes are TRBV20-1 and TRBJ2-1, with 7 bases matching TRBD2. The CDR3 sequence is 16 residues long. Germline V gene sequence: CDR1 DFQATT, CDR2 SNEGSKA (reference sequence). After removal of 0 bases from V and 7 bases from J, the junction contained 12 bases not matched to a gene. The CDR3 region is CSARDKPSGLRNEQFF. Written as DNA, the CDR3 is TGCAGTGCTAGAGATAAGCCTAGCGGACTCAGGAATGAGCAGTTCTTC.

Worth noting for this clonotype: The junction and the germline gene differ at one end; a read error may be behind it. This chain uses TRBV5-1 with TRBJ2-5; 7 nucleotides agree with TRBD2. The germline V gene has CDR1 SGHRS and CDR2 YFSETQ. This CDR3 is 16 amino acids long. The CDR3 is CASSLSSSGNQESQYF. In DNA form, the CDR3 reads TGCGCCAGCAGCTTGTCTTCTAGCGGAAACCAAGAGTCCCAGTACTTC. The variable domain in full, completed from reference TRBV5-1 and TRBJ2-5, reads KAGVTQTPRYLIKTRGQQVTLSCSPISGHRSVSWYQQTPGQGLQFLFEYFSETQRNKGNFPGRFSGRQFSNSRSEMNVSTLELGDSALYLCASSLSSSGNQESQYFGPGTRLLVL.

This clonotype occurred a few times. DNA for the CDR3: TGTGCCAGCAGCCTCAGCGCTGGGGACCTTTACTATGGCTACACCTTC. Its translation is CASSLSAGDLYYGYTF. This sequence joins TRBV7-2 and TRBJ1-2, with D possibly matching TRBD1 (5 bases). The CDR3 runs to 16 residues. Trimming removed 5 bases from V and 3 bases from J, with 19 bases in between. Per the germline V gene, CDR1 is SGHTA and CDR2 is FQGNSA.

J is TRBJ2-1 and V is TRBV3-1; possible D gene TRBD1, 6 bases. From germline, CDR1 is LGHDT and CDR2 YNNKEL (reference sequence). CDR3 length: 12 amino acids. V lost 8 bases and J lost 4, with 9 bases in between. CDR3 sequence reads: CASGTPYNEQFF. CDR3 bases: TGTGCCAGCGGGACACCATACAATGAGCAGTTCTTC.

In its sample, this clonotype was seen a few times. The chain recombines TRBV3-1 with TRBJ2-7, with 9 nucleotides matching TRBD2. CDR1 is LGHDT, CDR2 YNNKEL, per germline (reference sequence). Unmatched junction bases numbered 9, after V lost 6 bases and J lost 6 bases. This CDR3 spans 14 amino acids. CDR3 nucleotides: TGTGCCAGCAGGCACACTGGGACTAGCAGCGAGCAGTACTTC. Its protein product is CASRHTGTSSEQYF.

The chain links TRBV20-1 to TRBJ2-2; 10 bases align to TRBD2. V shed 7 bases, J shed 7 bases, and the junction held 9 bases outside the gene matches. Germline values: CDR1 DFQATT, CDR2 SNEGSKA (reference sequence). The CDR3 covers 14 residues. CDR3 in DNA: TGCAGTGTCCCGGCTAGCGGGAGAAGCGGGGAGCTGTTTTTT. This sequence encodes CSVPASGRSGELFF.

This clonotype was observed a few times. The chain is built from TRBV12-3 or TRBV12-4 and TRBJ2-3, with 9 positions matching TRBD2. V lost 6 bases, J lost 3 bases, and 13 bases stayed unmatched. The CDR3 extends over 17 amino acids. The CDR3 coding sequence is TGTGCCAGCAGCTCCGGGGCTAGCGGGAAAAGAACAGATACGCAGTATTTT. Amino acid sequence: CASSSGASGKRTDTQYF.

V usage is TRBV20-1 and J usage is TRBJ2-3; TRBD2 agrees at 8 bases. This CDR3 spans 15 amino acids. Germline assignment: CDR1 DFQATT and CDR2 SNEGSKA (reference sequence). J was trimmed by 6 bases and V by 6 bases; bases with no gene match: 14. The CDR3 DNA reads TGCAGTGCACACTATAGCGGGAAACGTTCGGATACGCAGTATTTT. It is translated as CSAHYSGKRSDTQYF.

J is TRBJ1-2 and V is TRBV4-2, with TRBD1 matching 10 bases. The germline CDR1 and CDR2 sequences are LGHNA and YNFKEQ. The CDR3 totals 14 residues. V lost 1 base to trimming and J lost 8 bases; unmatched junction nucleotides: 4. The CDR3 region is CASSQAGTGDGYTF. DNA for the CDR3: TGTGCCAGCAGCCAAGCCGGGACAGGGGACGGCTACACCTTC.

CDR3 amino acids: CSASLAGDTQYF. CDR3 DNA: TGCAGTGCTAGCCTAGCGGGAGATACGCAGTATTTT. The chain couples TRBV20-1 to TRBJ2-3; 8 bases are a match to TRBD2. Losses at the gene ends were 3 bases for V and 5 bases for J; bases not matched to a gene: 1. The CDR3 spans 12 residues. Germline CDR1 DFQATT, CDR2 SNEGSKA (reference sequence).

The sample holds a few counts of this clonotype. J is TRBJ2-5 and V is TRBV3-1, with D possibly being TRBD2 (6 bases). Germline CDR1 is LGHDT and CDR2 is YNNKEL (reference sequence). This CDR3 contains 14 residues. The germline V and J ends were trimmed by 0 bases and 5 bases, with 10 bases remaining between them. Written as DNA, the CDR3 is TGTGCCAGCAGCCAAGATGAACTAGCTGAGACCCAGTACTTC. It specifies CASSQDELAETQYF.

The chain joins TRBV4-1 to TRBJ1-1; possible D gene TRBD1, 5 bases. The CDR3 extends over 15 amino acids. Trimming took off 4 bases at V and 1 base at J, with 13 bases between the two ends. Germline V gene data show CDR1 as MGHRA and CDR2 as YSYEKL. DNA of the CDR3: TGCGCCAGCAGCCGCTCCGGGACCGCGAACACTGAAGCTTTCTTT. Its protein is CASSRSGTANTEAFF.